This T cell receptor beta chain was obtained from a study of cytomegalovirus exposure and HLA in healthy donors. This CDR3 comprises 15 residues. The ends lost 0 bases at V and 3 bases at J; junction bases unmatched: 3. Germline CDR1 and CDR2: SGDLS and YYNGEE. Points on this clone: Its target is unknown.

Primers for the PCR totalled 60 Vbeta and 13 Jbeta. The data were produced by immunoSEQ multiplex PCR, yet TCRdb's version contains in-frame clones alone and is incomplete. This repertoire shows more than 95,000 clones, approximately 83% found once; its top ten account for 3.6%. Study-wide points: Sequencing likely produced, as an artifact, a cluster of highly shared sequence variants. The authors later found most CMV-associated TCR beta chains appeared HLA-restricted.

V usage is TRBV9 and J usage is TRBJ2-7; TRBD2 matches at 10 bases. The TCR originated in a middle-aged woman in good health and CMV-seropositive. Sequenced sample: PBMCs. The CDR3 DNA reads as TGTGCCAGCAGCGTAGACCCTAGCGGGAGCTACGAGCAGTACTTC. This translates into CASSVDPSGSYEQYF. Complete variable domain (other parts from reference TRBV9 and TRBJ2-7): DSGVTQTPKHLITATGQRVTLRCSPRSGDLSVYWYQQSLDQGLQFLIQYYNGEERAKGNILERFSAQQFPDLHSELNLSSLELGDSALYFCASSVDPSGSYEQYFGPGTRLTVT.